There are many counts of the clone carrying this TCR beta chain. Antigen: not known. It was through 5'RACE template switching that TCR cDNA was made, with a universal primer site and UMIs added. TCRdb re-called the 5' RACE reads with MiXCR, one entry per CDR3 protein. This table has 310,000 or so distinct CDR3 sequences, 6.8% appearing once. The data were obtained in a study of T cells after yellow fever vaccination. Study results and limitations: Weaker in magnitude, the secondary response showed a faster peak on day 5 versus 15. Contaminating bulk clonotypes could be abundant in FACS-sorted repertoires. Reappearance after the booster was seen for most primary-vaccination clones, at roughly 96% CD4 and 70% to 90% CD8.

This CDR3 region has 13 residues. The germline V and J ends were trimmed by 3 bases and 6 bases, with 10 bases remaining between them. Germline CDR1 and CDR2: SGHTA and FQGNSA. J is TRBJ2-3 and V is TRBV7-2; D gene ambiguous. This sequence originates from a man between 18 and 29 years old who received the YFV17D yellow fever vaccine. This sample comprised PBMCs, obtained about 41 days after the first yellow fever vaccination. The CDR3 spells CASSFGMMDTQYF. The CDR3 DNA reads TGTGCCAGCAGCTTTGGTATGATGGATACGCAGTATTTT.